This TCR beta chain was recovered during a study of glioma-infiltrating T cells. Study-level points and caveats: Above-expected tissue-blood divergence occurred in all gliomas, most in low-grade ones. Only very few CDR3 sequences appeared in both tissue and blood.

About this clonotype: Its antigen is currently unknown. A much larger clone differs by one base, so this may be a read error.

CDR1 is MDHEN and CDR2 is SYDVKM in the germline V gene. The CDR3 is 16 residues long. Trimming took 3 bases from V and 3 from J; bases not matched to a gene: 8. The iRepertoire nested amplicon-rescue multiplex PCR amplified TCR alpha and beta CDR3s from RNA. TCRdb passed the multiplex PCR reads through MiXCR, listing each CDR3 protein once. The sample has roughly 200,000 distinct CDR3 sequences; 43% are singletons. Input material: glioma tissue, nonneoplastic brain tissue, or PBMCs (not recorded which). The rearrangement links TRBV28 to TRBJ2-5, with 9 bases that match TRBD2. The sequence was collected from a human donor with low-grade glioma or glioblastoma, undergoing nonglioma brain surgery, or in good health (not recorded which). CDR3 sequence: CASSLRLAVLEETQYF. CDR3 coding DNA: TGTGCCAGCAGTTTGCGACTAGCGGTTTTAGAAGAGACCCAGTACTTC.